This T cell receptor beta chain is from a study of molecular identifiers for immune sequencing clone quantification. In TCRdb, the PCR reads were re-called with MiXCR into one record per CDR3 protein. Counted here are some 650,000 distinct CDR3 sequences, just under 20% occurring once; the ten biggest clones make up 0.7% to 1%. The CDR3 has 14 amino acids. The V segment lost 0 bases and the J segment 2 bases; nucleotides outside the gene matches: 2. Germline V gene data show CDR1 as SGHRS and CDR2 as YFSETQ. Details on this clonotype: No conserved phenylalanine or tryptophan ends this CDR3, so it is likely a read error.

The receptor comes from a human donor in good health. Some libraries in this study had Jurkat cell RNA spiked in. The rearrangement joins TRBV5-1 to TRBJ2-7, with 7 bases that match TRBD1. Sequenced: naive CD8+ T cells from blood, with Jurkat cell RNA spiked in. Sample subset: FACS-sorted CD8+CD4-CCR7+CD45RA+ naive T cells. CDR3: CASSLGTGTYEQYS. In DNA form, the CDR3 reads TGCGCCAGCAGCTTGGGGACAGGTACCTACGAGCAGTACTCC.